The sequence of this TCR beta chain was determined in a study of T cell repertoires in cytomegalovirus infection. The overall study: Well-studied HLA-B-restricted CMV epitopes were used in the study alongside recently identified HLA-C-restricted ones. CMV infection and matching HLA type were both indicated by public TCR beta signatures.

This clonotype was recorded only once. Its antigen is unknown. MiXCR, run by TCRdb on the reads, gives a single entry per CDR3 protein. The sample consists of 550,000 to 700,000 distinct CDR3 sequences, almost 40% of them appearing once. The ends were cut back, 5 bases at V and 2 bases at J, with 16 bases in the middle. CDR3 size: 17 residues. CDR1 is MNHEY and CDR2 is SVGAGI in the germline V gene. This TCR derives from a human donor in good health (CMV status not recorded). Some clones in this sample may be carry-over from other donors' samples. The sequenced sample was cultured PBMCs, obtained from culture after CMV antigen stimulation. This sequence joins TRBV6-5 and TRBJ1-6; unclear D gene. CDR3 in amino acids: CASSGRFLQTYNSPLHF. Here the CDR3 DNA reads TGTGCCAGCAGTGGAAGGTTCTTACAGACCTATAATTCACCCCTCCACTTT.